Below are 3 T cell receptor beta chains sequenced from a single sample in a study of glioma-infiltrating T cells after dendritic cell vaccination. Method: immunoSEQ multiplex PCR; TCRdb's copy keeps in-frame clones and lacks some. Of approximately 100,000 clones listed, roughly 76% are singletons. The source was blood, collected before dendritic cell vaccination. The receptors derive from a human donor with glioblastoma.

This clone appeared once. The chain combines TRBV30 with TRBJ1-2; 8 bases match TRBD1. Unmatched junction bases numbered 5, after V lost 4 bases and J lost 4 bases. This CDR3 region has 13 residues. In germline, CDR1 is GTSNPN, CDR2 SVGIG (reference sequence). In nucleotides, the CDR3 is TGTGCCTGGACGGCCGGGACAGGCTATGGCTACACCTTC. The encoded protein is CAWTAGTGYGYTF.

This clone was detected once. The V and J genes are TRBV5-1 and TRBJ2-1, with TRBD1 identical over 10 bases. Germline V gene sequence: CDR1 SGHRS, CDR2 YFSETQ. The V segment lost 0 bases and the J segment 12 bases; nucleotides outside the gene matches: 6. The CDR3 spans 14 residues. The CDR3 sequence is CASSLDGDRGGQFF. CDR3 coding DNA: TGCGCCAGCAGCTTGGATGGGGACAGGGGTGGGCAGTTCTTC.

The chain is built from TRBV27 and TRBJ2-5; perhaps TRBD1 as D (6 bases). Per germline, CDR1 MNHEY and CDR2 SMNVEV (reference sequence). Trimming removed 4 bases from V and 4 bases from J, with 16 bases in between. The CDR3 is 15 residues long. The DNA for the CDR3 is TGTGCCAGCAGTTCGAGCTCAGGGGCAGGAGAGACCCAGTACTTC. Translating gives CASSSSSGAGETQYF.